This is a list of T cell receptor beta chains from one sample in a study of blood T cell repertoires in COVID-19. The table came from immunoSEQ multiplex PCR; TCRdb's copy has only in-frame clones and leaves some out. The data show around 300,000 clones, about nine tenths seen once. Sequencing was performed on PBMCs or T cells enriched from blood (not recorded which). These receptors were obtained from a woman aged 55-69 years who had recovered from COVID-19. Each CDR3 is given with its conserved first and last residue. A D gene is named only where the DNA matches it firmly. Some rows mark clone size as missing; the rest say once, few, many or name a class of expanded clone.

D gene | clone size | J gene | V gene | CDR3 length | CDR3 DNA | CDR3 protein
TRBD2 | few | TRBJ2-7 | TRBV3-1/TRBV3-2 | 14 | TGTGCCAGCACCCAGACTAGCGGGGGGTACGAGCAGTACTTC | CASTQTSGGYEQYF
TRBD1 | few | TRBJ1-2 | TRBV19 | 14 | TGTGCCAGTACCGTTCAGGGGGCTAACTATGGCTACACCTTC | CASTVQGANYGYTF
TRBD2 | . | TRBJ2-7 | TRBV7-3 | 14 | TGTGCCAGCAGCCCTAGCGGGGGTAGCTACGAGCAGTACTTC | CASSPSGGSYEQYF
TRBD1 | . | TRBJ1-3 | TRBV5-1 | 17 | TGCGCCAGCAGCTTTGCGACCGGGACAGGGTCTGGAAACACCATATATTTT | CASSFATGTGSGNTIYF
. | . | TRBJ1-1 | TRBV18 | 15 | TGTGCCAGCTCACCCAGTTTAACAATGAACACTGAAGCTTTCTTT | CASSPSLTMNTEAFF
. | . | TRBJ2-1 | TRBV20-1 | 11 | TGCAGTGCTAATCGTTACAATGAGCAGTTCTTC | CSANRYNEQFF
TRBD1 | . | TRBJ2-5 | TRBV30 | 15 | TGTGCCTGGAGTCGCGGACAGGACCAACAAGAGACCCAGTACTTC | CAWSRGQDQQETQYF
. | . | TRBJ2-7 | TRBV7-6 | 12 | TGTGCCAGCAGCTTAGGGAGGTCCGAGCAGTACTTC | CASSLGRSEQYF
. | . | TRBJ1-4 | TRBV29-1 | 13 | TGCAGCACTAAAGTAGCTCAGAATGAAAAACTGTTTTTT | CSTKVAQNEKLFF
. | . | TRBJ2-3 | TRBV6-1 | 15 | TGTGCCAGCAGTGAAGCGCCTCTAGCGCCGAATACGCAGTATTTT | CASSEAPLAPNTQYF
. | . | TRBJ1-4 | TRBV9 | 15 | TGTGCCAGCAGCGAGGACACCCAACTTAATGAAAAACTGTTTTTT | CASSEDTQLNEKLFF
TRBD1 | . | TRBJ1-5 | TRBV4-1 | 16 | TGCGCCAGCAGCCAACCGTCAGGGGGGATCAATCAGCCCCAGCATTTT | CASSQPSGGINQPQHF
. | . | TRBJ1-5 | TRBV7-9 | 16 | TGTGCCAGCAGCCCAGTGGTTGCATCCCCCAATCAGCCCCAGCATTTT | CASSPVVASPNQPQHF
TRBD1 | . | TRBJ1-1 | TRBV3-1/TRBV3-2 | 17 | TGTGCCAGCAGCCACCCTAACCTCGGACAGGGGCACACTGAAGCTTTCTTT | CASSHPNLGQGHTEAFF
. | . | TRBJ1-1 | TRBV5-6 | 11 | TGTGCCAGCAGCTTGGGAGGGGAAGCTTTCTTT | CASSLGGEAFF
TRBD1 | . | TRBJ2-7 | TRBV2 | 16 | TGTGCCAGCAGTGTCAGTGGACAGGGGTTAGTTTACGAGCAGTACTTC | CASSVSGQGLVYEQYF
. | . | TRBJ2-3 | TRBV18 | 13 | TGTGCCAGCTCACCACCTATCACAGATACGCAGTATTTT | CASSPPITDTQYF
TRBD1 | . | TRBJ2-2 | TRBV7-9 | 11 | TGTGCCAGCACCCTAGACAGGGTGTTGTTTTTT | CASTLDRVLFF
. | . | TRBJ1-1 | TRBV19 | 13 | TGTGCCAGTAGTCAGGGAGGGGTCGCTGAAGCTTTCTTT | CASSQGGVAEAFF
TRBD1 | . | TRBJ2-7 | TRBV11-2 | 15 | TGTGCCAGCAGCTCCCGGACAGGGGCGCAGGCCGAGCAGTACTTC | CASSSRTGAQAEQYF
. | . | TRBJ1-3 | TRBV4-1 | 16 | TGCGCCAGCAGCCAAGAGATCGGGGACTCTGGAAACACCATATATTTT | CASSQEIGDSGNTIYF
. | . | TRBJ2-1 | TRBV9 | 17 | TGTGCCAGCAGCGTAGCTTTGGCGGGGGCCTCCTACAATGAGCAGTTCTTC | CASSVALAGASYNEQFF
. | . | TRBJ1-1 | TRBV10-3 | 12 | TGTGCCATCAGTGGACGGGGCACTGAAGCTTTCTTT | CAISGRGTEAFF
. | . | TRBJ1-1 | TRBV3-1/TRBV3-2 | 16 | TGTGCCAGCAGCCGCGGGGGTATTCTCATGAACACTGAAGCTTTCTTT | CASSRGGILMNTEAFF
TRBD2 | . | TRBJ2-7 | TRBV4-1 | 19 | TGCGCCAGCAGCCAAGACGGGGGCGGGGGGGAAACGTTCTCCTACGAGCAGTACTTC | CASSQDGGGGETFSYEQYF
. | . | TRBJ1-4 | TRBV5-1 | 14 | TGCGCCAGCAGCCAAGGACAGCCTAATGAAAAACTGTTTTTT | CASSQGQPNEKLFF
TRBD1 | once | TRBJ1-2 | TRBV28 | 16 | TGTGCCAGCAGTTTTCCTTTCCCGGGGACAGGGGCCGGCTACACCTTC | CASSFPFPGTGAGYTF
. | . | TRBJ1-5 | TRBV6-1 | 16 | TGTGCCAGCAGTGAATTCAGAGGGGGTGGCAATCAGCCCCAGCATTTT | CASSEFRGGGNQPQHF
. | . | TRBJ2-7 | TRBV6-5 | 15 | TGTGCCAGCAGTTACCTGGCAGGGACAACACACGAGCAGTACTTC | CASSYLAGTTHEQYF
. | . | TRBJ1-1 | TRBV7-9 | 12 | TGTGCCAGCAGCTTAGGGGGGCCTGAAGCTTTCTTT | CASSLGGPEAFF
. | . | TRBJ1-5 | TRBV2 | 14 | TGTGCCAGCAGGACTGGCTGGGGCAATCAGCCCCAGCATTTT | CASRTGWGNQPQHF
. | . | TRBJ1-3 | TRBV3-1/TRBV3-2 | 15 | TGTGCCAGCAGCGAGACAGCCACCTCTGGAAACACCATATATTTT | CASSETATSGNTIYF
. | . | TRBJ1-1 | TRBV19 | 15 | TGTGCCAGTAGTATAGGGCCGGGGAGGAACACTGAAGCTTTCTTT | CASSIGPGRNTEAFF
. | . | TRBJ2-7 | TRBV28 | 17 | TGTGCCAGCAGAGGGGCTTTTCCCCAAAGAGAGCCCTACGAGCAGTACTTC | CASRGAFPQREPYEQYF
TRBD1 | . | TRBJ2-7 | TRBV6-5 | 13 | TGTGCCAGCAGACGACAGGGTCCTTACGAGCAGTACTTC | CASRRQGPYEQYF